Below, 9 T cell receptor beta chains from the same sample are listed, as sequenced in a study of T cell repertoires in cytomegalovirus infection. TCRdb fed the reads into MiXCR, producing one record per CDR3 protein. The top ten clones hold approximately 95% of a sample with about 85,000 distinct CDR3 sequences, more than 40% of them seen once. These TCRs are of unknown antigen specificity. The sample was CD8+ T cells from cultured PBMCs, taken from culture after CMV antigen stimulation. These receptors were obtained from a human donor in good health (CMV status not recorded). Some clones in this sample may be carry-over from other donors' samples.

A few counts support this clonotype. V gene TRBV20-1 combines with J gene TRBJ1-1, with D possibly matching TRBD1 (5 bases). The V end lost 3 bases, the J end lost 1 base, and 12 bases lay between the germline ends. This CDR3 region has 14 residues. CDR1 and CDR2 from the germline V gene are DFQATT and SNEGSKA (reference sequence). CDR3 nucleotides: TGCAGTGCTAGGGCCGCGGGACCGAACACTGAAGCTTTCTTT. It encodes CSARAAGPNTEAFF.

The rearrangement links TRBV7-2 to TRBJ2-1; unclear D gene. The CDR3 has 12 residues. V lost 4 bases and J lost 12, with 13 bases in between. CDR1 is SGHTA, CDR2 FQGNSA, per germline. In DNA, the CDR3 is TGTGCCAGCAGCTCCCCCGGTGGTTGGCAGTTCTTC. This encodes CASSSPGGWQFF.

This rearrangement joins TRBV19 to TRBJ1-1; weak D call: TRBD1 (6 bases). Germline V gene lookup returns CDR1 LNHDA and CDR2 SQIVND (reference sequence). This CDR3 region has 12 residues. V was trimmed by 6 bases and J by 8 bases, leaving 13 bases between them. The CDR3 loop reads CASSFMTGEAFF. DNA of the CDR3: TGTGCCAGTAGCTTTATGACAGGAGAAGCTTTCTTT.

V is TRBV10-3 and J is TRBJ2-4; 7 bases match TRBD2. The V gene's germline CDR1 is ENHRY and CDR2 SYGVKD. The CDR3 is 18 residues long. The V and J ends lost 7 bases and 3 bases, in that order; junction bases with no gene match: 18. In DNA, the CDR3 is TGTGCCATCACTAAAAGGCGGACTAGAGAGATCAACAAAAACATTCAGTACTTC. Its protein is CAITKRRTREINKNIQYF.

This chain uses TRBV27 with TRBJ2-2; no clear D gene. This CDR3 region has 14 residues. V was cut by 6 bases and J by 0 bases, with 8 bases left in between. Germline CDR1 is MNHEY and CDR2 is SMNVEV (reference sequence). The CDR3 region is CASSMDANTGELFF. In DNA form, the CDR3 reads TGTGCCAGCAGCATGGACGCGAACACCGGGGAGCTGTTTTTT.

The genes are TRBV7-8 and TRBJ1-2; a possible D gene is TRBD1 (6 bases). Trimming stripped 4 bases from V and 6 bases from J, with 15 bases between. Germline values: CDR1 SGHVS, CDR2 FQNEAQ. There are 14 residues in the CDR3. CDR3 DNA sequence: TGTGCCAGCAGCTCGGACAGTTGGTGGGATGGCTACACCTTC. This encodes CASSSDSWWDGYTF.

The rearrangement links TRBV11-2 to TRBJ2-1; D remains ambiguous. Germline assignment: CDR1 SGHAT and CDR2 FQNNGV. V was pared by 2 bases and J by 7 bases, with 3 bases between. The CDR3 consists of 11 residues. The CDR3 DNA is TGTGCCAGCAGCTTATTAAATGAGCAGTTCTTC. Its translation: CASSLLNEQFF.

The sample holds a few counts of this clonotype. The rearrangement uses TRBV7-2 and TRBJ2-7; maybe TRBD1 (6 bases). There are 16 residues in the CDR3. Germline-derived CDR1 and CDR2 are SGHTA and FQGNSA. The V end lost 5 bases, the J end lost 6 bases, and 23 bases lay between the germline ends. The CDR3 sequence: CASSRPGTTPHAEQYF. The CDR3 DNA reads as TGTGCCAGCAGCAGACCTGGGACAACCCCCCATGCCGAGCAGTACTTC.

The genes are TRBV7-9 and TRBJ2-5, with 8 bases that match TRBD2. The germline CDR1 and CDR2 sequences are SEHNR and FQNEAQ (reference sequence). The CDR3 spans 15 residues. J lost 6 bases, V lost 4 bases, and 10 bases had no gene match. The CDR3 nucleotides read TGTGCCAGCAGCTCTCTCCCTCTTAGCGGGAAGACCCAGTACTTC. This translates into CASSSLPLSGKTQYF. Complete variable domain (other parts from reference TRBV7-9 and TRBJ2-5): DTGVSQNPRHKITKRGQNVTFRCDPISEHNRLYWYRQTLGQGPEFLTYFQNEAQLEKSRLLSDRFSAERPKGSFSTLEIQRTEQGDSAMYLCASSSLPLSGKTQYFGPGTRLLVL.